The T cell receptor beta chain under discussion was sequenced for a study of post-analysis software for immune sequencing data. Study results and caveats: Elevated frequency relative to controls characterized roughly 5 TRBV segments in patients, TRBV5-6, TRBV5-1 and TRBV20-1 among them.

This CDR3 has 14 residues. Germline V gene lookup returns CDR1 MDHEN and CDR2 SYDVKM. V lost 4 bases and J lost 2, with 11 bases in between. Worth noting for this clonotype: Its antigen is currently unknown.

The library was made from cDNA and included unique molecular identifiers. The authors obtained 500,000 or so cDNA molecules from around 0.96 to 9.9 million T cells. TCRdb redid the calling of the PCR reads with MiXCR, one entry per CDR3 protein. The sample lists some 700,000 distinct CDR3 sequences, around 64% occurring once. The rearrangement joins TRBV28 to TRBJ1-1; D not certain. The TCR sequence derives from a girl under 10 years old with multiple sclerosis. Sequencing was carried out using blood. CDR3 residues: CASSSPPHNTEAFF. DNA for the CDR3: TGTGCCAGCAGTTCCCCTCCCCACAACACTGAAGCTTTCTTT.